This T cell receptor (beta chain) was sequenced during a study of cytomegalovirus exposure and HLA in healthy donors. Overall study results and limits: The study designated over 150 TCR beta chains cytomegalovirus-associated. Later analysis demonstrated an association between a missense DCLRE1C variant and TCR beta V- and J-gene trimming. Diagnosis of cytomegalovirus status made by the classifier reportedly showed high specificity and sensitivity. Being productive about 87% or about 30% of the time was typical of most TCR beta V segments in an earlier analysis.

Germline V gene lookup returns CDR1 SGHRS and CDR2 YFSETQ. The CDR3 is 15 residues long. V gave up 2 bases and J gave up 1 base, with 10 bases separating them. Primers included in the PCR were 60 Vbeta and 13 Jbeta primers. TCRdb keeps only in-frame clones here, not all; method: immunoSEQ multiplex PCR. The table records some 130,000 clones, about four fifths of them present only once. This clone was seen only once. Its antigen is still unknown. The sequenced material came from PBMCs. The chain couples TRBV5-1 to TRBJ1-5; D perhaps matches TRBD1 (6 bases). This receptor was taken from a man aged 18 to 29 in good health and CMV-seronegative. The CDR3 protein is CASSLEGHSNQPQHF. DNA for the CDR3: TGCGCCAGCAGCTTAGAGGGACACAGCAATCAGCCCCAGCATTTT.